These 12 T cell receptor beta chains were sequenced from one sample in a study of T cell changes during pregnancy in multiple sclerosis. Assay: immunoSEQ multiplex PCR; the TCRdb copy retains only in-frame clones and omits some. The profile covers about 62,000 clones, with roughly 90% appearing a single time and around 2.8% taken by the ten largest. This material consisted of peripheral blood, taken in the second trimester of pregnancy. These receptors all come from a female donor in good health, enrolled as a control in a pregnancy study.

The chain links TRBV5-5 to TRBJ2-1; perhaps TRBD2 as D (6 bases). Germline values: CDR1 SGHKS, CDR2 YYEKEE (reference sequence). The CDR3 length is 14 residues. Deletions cut 3 bases from V and 6 bases from J, with 13 bases between. The CDR3 bases are TGTGCCAGCAGCTCCCGGGACTGGATCAATGAGCAGTTCTTC. Its translation is CASSSRDWINEQFF. Based on the CDR3 plus reference TRBV5-5 and TRBJ2-1, the full variable domain is DAGVTQSPTHLIKTRGQQVTLRCSPISGHKSVSWYQQVLGQGPQFIFQYYEKEERGRGNFPDRFSARQFPNYSSELNVNALLLGDSALYLCASSSRDWINEQFFGPGTRLTVL.

This chain links TRBV5-6 with TRBJ1-2; TRBD1 might be the D (5 bases). The germline CDR1 and CDR2 sequences are SGHDT and YYEEEE. The CDR3 covers 19 residues. Trimming pared 0 bases from V and 7 bases from J, leaving 28 bases between. The DNA of the CDR3 is TGTGCCAGCAGCTTGGAGGCTGGCATCGTTTTGGGGCTGACGGGTGGCTACACCTTC. It codes for CASSLEAGIVLGLTGGYTF.

The genes are TRBV29-1 and TRBJ2-1; 14 nucleotides match TRBD2. CDR3 size: 14 residues. With 4 bases clipped from V and 5 bases from J, the junction kept 1 base outside the gene matches. Per germline, CDR1 SQVTM and CDR2 ANQGSEA. In DNA, the CDR3 is TGCAGCGTTGGGACTAGCGGGGGGCACAATGAGCAGTTCTTC. Protein product: CSVGTSGGHNEQFF.

The V gene is TRBV18, the J gene TRBJ2-1; no definite D call. This CDR3 has 13 amino acids. CDR1 KGHSH and CDR2 LQKENI come from the germline V gene. V lost 6 bases and J lost 15, with 21 bases in between. In DNA, the CDR3 is TGTGCCAGCTCCCAAGACTCAACCGAGCGACGGTTCTTC. This translates into CASSQDSTERRFF.

The V and J genes are TRBV7-2 and TRBJ2-7; D call uncertain. The CDR3 has 16 residues. The germline V gene has CDR1 SGHTA and CDR2 FQGNSA. Trimming removed 2 bases from V and 0 bases from J, with 14 bases in between. CDR3 nucleotide sequence: TGTGCCAGCAGCTTACATCCTCCGGGTCTCTCCTACGAGCAGTACTTC. It encodes CASSLHPPGLSYEQYF.

This clone has a single count. The J gene is TRBJ2-3, the V gene TRBV2; a possible D gene is TRBD2 (5 bases). CDR3 size: 12 residues. Germline CDR1 and CDR2: SNHLY and FYNNEI. V was cut by 3 bases and J by 8 bases, with 9 bases left in between. CDR3 coding DNA: TGTGCCAGCAGTGACCAGCGGCCTACGCAGTATTTT. Amino acids: CASSDQRPTQYF.

The chain has TRBV27 and TRBJ2-3, with TRBD2 as a possible D gene (5 bases). The V end lost 4 bases, the J end lost 10 bases, and 12 bases lay between the germline ends. The CDR3 contains 12 residues. In germline, CDR1 is MNHEY, CDR2 SMNVEV (reference sequence). CDR3 sequence: CASSWAGAAQYF. The CDR3 nucleotides are TGTGCCAGCAGTTGGGCCGGAGCGGCGCAGTATTTT.

V and J are TRBV5-5 and TRBJ1-3; D is unclear. The V and J ends lost 3 bases and 1 base respectively, with 11 bases between them. Looked up from germline, CDR1 is SGHKS and CDR2 is YYEKEE (reference sequence). The CDR3 length is 15 residues. The CDR3: CASSYLLGSGNTIYF. The CDR3 bases are TGTGCCAGCAGCTACCTCCTCGGTTCTGGAAACACCATATATTTT.

The chain carries TRBV5-4 and TRBJ2-3; TRBD2 aligns across 13 bases. Looked up from germline, CDR1 is SGHNT and CDR2 is YYREEE (reference sequence). The junction had 12 bases not matched to a gene; V was cut back by 5 bases and J by 0 bases. CDR3 length equals 19 residues. CDR3 protein: CASSYRTGTSGVSTDTQYF. CDR3 coding DNA: TGTGCCAGCAGTTATCGAACCGGGACTAGCGGGGTTAGCACAGATACGCAGTATTTT. Using reference TRBV5-4 and TRBJ2-3 for the parts outside the CDR3, the full variable domain is ETGVTQSPTHLIKTRGQQVTLRCSSQSGHNTVSWYQQALGQGPQFIFQYYREEENGRGNFPPRFSGLQFPNYSSELNVNALELDDSALYLCASSYRTGTSGVSTDTQYFGPGTRLTVL.

The gene calls are TRBV6-6 and TRBJ2-7; D is unclear. Trimming left V 4 bases short and J 2 bases short, with 12 bases between. Germline assignment: CDR1 MNHNY and CDR2 SVGAGI (reference sequence). The CDR3 is made up of 14 amino acids. The CDR3 here is CASSSTYSTYEQYF. DNA of the CDR3: TGTGCCAGCAGTTCCACATACAGTACCTACGAGCAGTACTTC.

The V call is TRBV9, the J call TRBJ2-6; TRBD2 might be the D (5 bases). The CDR3 covers 14 residues. The germline V gene has CDR1 SGDLS and CDR2 YYNGEE. The ends were cut back, 6 bases at V and 0 bases at J, with 7 bases in the middle. CDR3 in DNA: TGTGCCAGCACCCGGGACTCTGGGGCCAACGTCCTGACTTTC. Amino acid sequence: CASTRDSGANVLTF.

The chain employs TRBV28 and TRBJ1-1; 7 bases agree with TRBD1. Germline V lookup: CDR1 MDHEN, CDR2 SYDVKM. There are 16 residues in the CDR3. V lost 3 bases, J lost 1 base, and 8 bases stayed unmatched. The CDR3 sequence: CASSFWQGVSNTEAFF. CDR3 nucleotides: TGTGCCAGCAGTTTTTGGCAGGGGGTTTCGAACACTGAAGCTTTCTTT.